This TCR beta chain comes out of a study of OX40 agonist ivuxolimab in advanced cancers. Overall study: An anti-OX40 (CD134) antibody with agonistic activity, ivuxolimab, was administered to patients.

In germline, CDR1 is ENHRY, CDR2 SYGVKD. CDR3 length: 17 residues. V was trimmed by 0 bases and J by 2 bases, leaving 14 bases between them. Measured with immunoSEQ multiplex PCR; TCRdb has only the in-frame clones, and not every one. The sample lists roughly 17,000 clones, 70% to 90% occurring once. Study results and limitations: Averaged across samples, CD8+ T cells carried more expanded clones than CD4+ did.

With baseline, cycle 4 day 1, and cycle 7 day 1 as timepoints, blood was sampled. In this sample, this clone turned up once. Its antigen is unknown. The sequencing used CD4+ or CD8+ T cells sorted from blood, collected in a trial of the OX40 agonist ivuxolimab. The receptor was isolated from an adult with an advanced solid tumor such as melanoma, head and neck, liver or kidney cancer. The V call is TRBV10-3, the J call TRBJ2-4; the D is unclear. CDR3 protein: CAISESGDGFSKNIQYF. The CDR3 bases are TGTGCCATCAGTGAGTCTGGCGACGGGTTCTCCAAAAACATTCAGTACTTC.